The rows below give T cell receptor beta chains drawn from one sample of a study of T cell responses to AZD1222 COVID-19 vaccine. Data came from immunoSEQ multiplex PCR; TCRdb stores just in-frame clones and leaves some out. This table has 200,000 or so clones, more than 80% appearing once. This specimen consisted of peripheral blood, obtained on day 0 of AZD1222 vaccination. Receptors were obtained from an adult in good health. CDR3s include the opening cysteine and the closing phenylalanine or tryptophan. D genes are given only for firm matches. A row's size may be missing; if present it is once, few, many or a size class.

j_call,v_call,d_call,clone_size,cdr3_length,cdr3_nt,cdr3_aa
TRBJ1-2,TRBV4-1,TRBD1,NA,12,TGCGCCAGCAGCTTGGGGACAGCCGGCTACACCTTC,CASSLGTAGYTF
TRBJ1-1,TRBV5-4,TRBD1,NA,16,TGTGCCAGCAGCCGAGGACAGGGGGCGCCGAACACTGAAGCTTTCTTT,CASSRGQGAPNTEAFF
TRBJ2-6,TRBV4-3,NA,NA,17,TGCGCCAGCAGCCAAGATCATGGGAGCTCTGGGGCCAACGTCCTGACTTTC,CASSQDHGSSGANVLTF
TRBJ1-2,TRBV5-1,NA,once,13,TGCGCCAGCAGCTTGGGCCAGTCCTATGGCTACACCTTC,CASSLGQSYGYTF
TRBJ2-2,TRBV6-5,NA,NA,15,TGTGCCAGCAGTTACTCGGGAGTGGGGACCGGGGAGCTGTTTTTT,CASSYSGVGTGELFF
TRBJ1-4,TRBV5-1,TRBD1,NA,15,TGCGCCAGCAGCTTGGACGGACAGGTGACGCGGAAACTGTTTTTT,CASSLDGQVTRKLFF
TRBJ1-2,TRBV12-3/TRBV12-4,TRBD1,NA,13,TGTGCCAGCAGGCTGGGACAGCCCTATGGCTACACCTTC,CASRLGQPYGYTF
TRBJ2-7,TRBV11-3,NA,NA,14,TGTGCCAGCAGCTTACGGCGGGGGCGGTACGAGCAGTACTTC,CASSLRRGRYEQYF
TRBJ2-7,TRBV2,TRBD2,NA,14,TGTGCCAGCAGTATACTAGCGGGATCCTACGAGCAGTACTTC,CASSILAGSYEQYF
TRBJ1-4,TRBV5-4,TRBD1,NA,15,TGTGCCAGCAGCTTGGGTAGGGGGCTCGGTGAAAAACTGTTTTTT,CASSLGRGLGEKLFF
TRBJ2-1,TRBV5-1,NA,NA,14,TGCGCCAGCAGCTTGGGGGGGCCCTACAATGAGCAGTTCTTC,CASSLGGPYNEQFF
TRBJ2-2,TRBV6-2/TRBV6-3,NA,NA,10,TGTGCCAGCAGTTCCCGGGAGCTGTTTTTT,CASSSRELFF
TRBJ1-4,TRBV5-6,NA,NA,15,TGTGCCAGCAGCACCCCCGGGCAGGGTGGTGAAAAACTGTTTTTT,CASSTPGQGGEKLFF
TRBJ1-5,TRBV20-1,NA,NA,14,TGCAGTGCTAGTTCCGGGACAACTAATCAGCCCCAGCATTTT,CSASSGTTNQPQHF
TRBJ2-1,TRBV11-2,TRBD2,NA,15,TGTGCCAGCAGCGTAACTAGCGGGGGATACAATGAGCAGTTCTTC,CASSVTSGGYNEQFF
TRBJ1-4,TRBV7-2,NA,NA,13,TGTGCCAGCAATTCCCAGAGGTCGGAAAAACTGTTTTTT,CASNSQRSEKLFF
TRBJ1-5,TRBV7-2,TRBD1,NA,15,TGTGCCAGCAGCATACAGGGGGCGCGCAATCAGCCCCAGCATTTT,CASSIQGARNQPQHF
TRBJ1-2,TRBV6-2/TRBV6-3,NA,NA,16,TGTGCCAGCAGTTACGGAACGGACACAGCTAACTATGGCTACACCTTC,CASSYGTDTANYGYTF
TRBJ2-6,TRBV28,NA,NA,15,TGTGCCAGCAGGTCCACGGGCTCTGGGGCCAACGTCCTGACTTTC,CASRSTGSGANVLTF
TRBJ2-1,TRBV6-5,TRBD1,NA,14,TGTGCCAGCAGCCCCGGGACAGCTTACAATGAGCAGTTCTTC,CASSPGTAYNEQFF
TRBJ1-4,TRBV5-1,TRBD1,once,15,TGCGCCAGCAGCTTGGGGGGGACAGAAAATGAAAAACTGTTTTTT,CASSLGGTENEKLFF
TRBJ1-5,TRBV24-1,NA,NA,16,TGTGCCACCAGTGATGCATCGGGGTACCACAATCAGCCCCAGCATTTT,CATSDASGYHNQPQHF
TRBJ2-1,TRBV14,TRBD2,NA,13,TGTGCCAGCAGCCAAAGGAGCGGGACTAGTAAGATCTTC,CASSQRSGTSKIF
TRBJ2-7,TRBV6-5,NA,NA,12,TGTGCCAGCAGAGTTAATATCTACGAGCAGTACTTC,CASRVNIYEQYF
TRBJ2-5,TRBV4-2,TRBD2,NA,16,TGTGCCAGCAGCCGCATGGCGGGGGGCGGGGAAGAGACCCAGTACTTC,CASSRMAGGGEETQYF
TRBJ2-7,TRBV7-9,NA,NA,13,TGTGCCAGCAGCTCCCGTGGAACCTACGAGCAGTACTTC,CASSSRGTYEQYF
TRBJ1-5,TRBV7-9,NA,NA,16,TGTGCCAGCAGCTCATATAGTCAGTTTGGCAATCAGCCCCAGCATTTT,CASSSYSQFGNQPQHF
TRBJ1-2,TRBV6-5,NA,NA,13,TGTGCCAGCATGCAGGGTGGGCTCTATGGCTACACCTTC,CASMQGGLYGYTF
TRBJ2-2,TRBV24-1,TRBD1,NA,16,TGTGCCACCTCGAAGTTCGGGACAGGGGTTACCGGGGAGCTGTTTTTT,CATSKFGTGVTGELFF
TRBJ1-2,TRBV19,NA,once,12,TGTGCCAGTAGTAGGCAGGGGAGCGGCTACACCTTC,CASSRQGSGYTF
TRBJ1-2,TRBV5-3,NA,NA,9,TGTGCCAGCGTCTATGGCTACACCTTC,CASVYGYTF
TRBJ1-2,TRBV10-3,NA,once,16,TGTGCCATCAGTGAACTGGAGGTTCCCGGCAGCGATGGCTACACCTTC,CAISELEVPGSDGYTF
TRBJ2-3,TRBV28,NA,NA,17,TGTGCCAGCAGTTTATCCCCGGGCAGGGGTCTCACAGATACGCAGTATTTT,CASSLSPGRGLTDTQYF
TRBJ2-7,TRBV4-2,TRBD2,NA,17,TGTGCCAGCAGCCAAGGTCTCGGGGTAGCGGGGGGTTACGAGCAGTACTTC,CASSQGLGVAGGYEQYF
TRBJ1-2,TRBV3-1/TRBV3-2,NA,NA,17,TGTGCCAGCAGCCAAGATTGGGCGGCAGGGCAAGTTTATGGCTACACCTTC,CASSQDWAAGQVYGYTF
TRBJ2-1,TRBV15,TRBD2,NA,18,TGTGCCACCAGCAGTAACGTCGCTCGGACTAGCGGACCCGGTGAGCAGTTCTTC,CATSSNVARTSGPGEQFF
TRBJ2-1,TRBV30,NA,NA,11,TGTGCCTGGACTACCTACAATGAGCAGTTCTTC,CAWTTYNEQFF
TRBJ1-5,TRBV7-2,NA,NA,16,TGTGCCAGCAGCTTAGGAGGGGGGGACCTCAATCAGCCCCAGCATTTT,CASSLGGGDLNQPQHF
TRBJ2-2,TRBV28,NA,NA,15,TGTGCCAGCAGACAACCAGGGGTGTTCACCGGGGAGCTGTTTTTT,CASRQPGVFTGELFF
TRBJ1-4,TRBV28,NA,once,12,TGTGCCAGCAGAGTGGGAAGGGAAAAACTGTTTTTT,CASRVGREKLFF
TRBJ2-6,TRBV7-9,TRBD1,few,16,TGTGCCAGCAGATCAGGGGGCAGCACTGGGGCCAACGTCCTGACTTTC,CASRSGGSTGANVLTF
TRBJ2-1,TRBV7-9,NA,few,12,TGTGCCAGCAGTAGGGGAGGCAATGAGCAGTTCTTC,CASSRGGNEQFF
TRBJ2-2,TRBV24-1,NA,NA,15,TGTGCCACCAGTGATCCCGGGACCCACACCGGGGAGCTGTTTTTT,CATSDPGTHTGELFF
TRBJ2-2,TRBV4-2,TRBD1,NA,15,TGTGCCAGCAGCCGGATAGGGGGCTTAGGTCCGGAGCTGTTTTTT,CASSRIGGLGPELFF
TRBJ1-2,TRBV2,NA,NA,15,TGTGCCAGCAGCCTCTCCCTCCTGGGGCCATATGGCTACACCTTC,CASSLSLLGPYGYTF
TRBJ2-1,TRBV5-1,NA,NA,15,TGCGCCAGCAGCTTGTGGGTGTGGACGACCGATGAGCAGTTCTTC,CASSLWVWTTDEQFF
TRBJ2-1,TRBV11-2,TRBD2,few,17,TGTGCCAGCAGCGGCACCTATGGACTAGCGGGAGAGGGTGAGCAGTTCTTC,CASSGTYGLAGEGEQFF
TRBJ1-1,TRBV7-9,NA,many,15,TGTGCCAGCAGCTGGCTAACAGGCATAGGGACTGAAGCTTTCTTT,CASSWLTGIGTEAFF
TRBJ2-7,TRBV6-4,NA,NA,13,TGTGCCAGCAGTGAGGGACCTTCCTACGAGCAGTACTTC,CASSEGPSYEQYF